Listed below are T cell receptor beta chains from one sample, sequenced in a study of cytomegalovirus exposure and HLA in healthy donors. Clones were read by immunoSEQ multiplex PCR, and TCRdb kept only the in-frame ones, dropping some. The data show some 200,000 clones, over 65% seen once. What was sequenced was PBMCs. The origin of the receptors is a man in his forties in good health and CMV-seronegative. The CDR3 runs from the conserved cysteine through the conserved F or W. A D gene is named only where the DNA matches it firmly. Size is omitted from some rows. Given values are once, few, many or a class for expanded clones.

V gene	D gene	CDR3 length	J gene	clone size	CDR3 DNA	CDR3 protein
TRBV7-9	TRBD1	15	TRBJ1-1	NA	TGTGCCAGCAGCAACCTTCCGGGACAGGGGGCAGGGGCTTTCTTT	CASSNLPGQGAGAFF
TRBV11-3	NA	10	TRBJ2-3	NA	TGTGCCAGCGGAGTTGGTACGCAGTATTTT	CASGVGTQYF
TRBV27	NA	17	TRBJ2-2	NA	TGTGCCAGCAGCCCAACTAAGACGTCGAAGAACACCGGGGAGCTGTTTTTT	CASSPTKTSKNTGELFF
TRBV4-2	TRBD1	16	TRBJ2-2	NA	TGTGCCAGCAGCCAGAGGACAGGGGGCAATACCGGGGAGCTGTTTTTT	CASSQRTGGNTGELFF
TRBV9	NA	17	TRBJ1-4	NA	TGTGCCAGCAGCGTAGGGATTAACAGGCCTTATAATGAAAAACTGTTTTTT	CASSVGINRPYNEKLFF
TRBV2	TRBD1	14	TRBJ1-5	NA	TGTGCCAGCAGTGGACAGGGTTGGAATCAGCCCCAGCATTTT	CASSGQGWNQPQHF
TRBV7-8	NA	14	TRBJ2-7	few	TGTGCCAGCAGCTATCTCAAGTTCGGAGGCCTGATGGACTTC	CASSYLKFGGLMDF
TRBV7-2	NA	15	TRBJ1-1	NA	TGTGCCAGCAGCTTAAACAGTCTTATGAACACTGAAGCTTTCTTT	CASSLNSLMNTEAFF
TRBV4-1	NA	14	TRBJ1-5	NA	TGCGCCAGCAGCCAAGAATATTCCAATCAGCCCCAGCATTTT	CASSQEYSNQPQHF
TRBV18	TRBD1	14	TRBJ1-6	few	TGTGCCAGCTCACCGGGACAGGGAGATTCACCCCTCCACTTT	CASSPGQGDSPLHF
TRBV5-1	NA	13	TRBJ1-1	few	TGCGCCAGCAGCTTGGCCTCGGGGACTGAAGCTTTCTTT	CASSLASGTEAFF
TRBV7-9	TRBD2	14	TRBJ2-3	NA	TGTGCCAGCAGCTTGGGGCTAGCGGGAGATACGCAGTATTTT	CASSLGLAGDTQYF
TRBV7-3	NA	16	TRBJ1-1	few	TGTGCCAGCAGCTCCCAACCCCCAGGCATGAACACTGAAGCTTTCTTT	CASSSQPPGMNTEAFF
TRBV7-9	TRBD1	16	TRBJ2-1	NA	TGTGCCAGCAGCCCCACAGGGGGAAGCTCCTACAATGAGCAGTTCTTC	CASSPTGGSSYNEQFF
TRBV5-1	NA	15	TRBJ2-2	NA	TGCGCCAGCAGCTTGGAGACGAGGGACACCGGGGAGCTGTTTTTT	CASSLETRDTGELFF
TRBV4-3	TRBD2	15	TRBJ2-1	NA	TGCGCCAGCAGCCCAAGCGGGGTCTCCTACAATGAGCAGTTCTTC	CASSPSGVSYNEQFF
TRBV7-9	NA	12	TRBJ1-1	NA	TGTGCCAGCTTCAAGACAGTCACTGAAGCTTTCTTT	CASFKTVTEAFF
TRBV4-3	TRBD2	19	TRBJ2-3	NA	TGCGCCAGCAGCCAAGAAGGGGGGGCTAGCGGGGCTAGCACAGATACGCAGTATTTT	CASSQEGGASGASTDTQYF
TRBV10-3	TRBD2	16	TRBJ2-5	NA	TGTGCCATCAGTGATACAACTAGCGGGGGGCGGGAGACCCAGTACTTC	CAISDTTSGGRETQYF
TRBV2	NA	13	TRBJ1-1	NA	TGTGCCAGCATGTGGGGCCCGAACACTGAAGCTTTCTTT	CASMWGPNTEAFF
TRBV25-1	NA	15	TRBJ1-4	NA	TGTGCCAGCAGTGAATCTACCAGGATTAATGAAAAACTGTTTTTT	CASSESTRINEKLFF
TRBV4-1	NA	14	TRBJ2-7	few	TGCGCCAGCAGCCAAGAGATACTAACCTACGAGCAGTACTTC	CASSQEILTYEQYF
TRBV29-1	TRBD1	15	TRBJ1-3	NA	TGCAGCGTTGAAGTCGGCAGGGGGCTAGGAAACACCATATATTTT	CSVEVGRGLGNTIYF
TRBV11-1	TRBD1	15	TRBJ1-1	NA	TGTGCCAGCAGCTCGGGACAGGGGGGAAACACTGAAGCTTTCTTT	CASSSGQGGNTEAFF
TRBV29-1	NA	14	TRBJ1-5	NA	TGCAGCGCCCAATCCTCACTTAGCAATCAGCCCCAGCATTTT	CSAQSSLSNQPQHF
TRBV7-9	TRBD1	16	TRBJ1-6	NA	TGTGCCAGCAAATTGACAGGGAAATCCGATAATTCACCCCTCCACTTT	CASKLTGKSDNSPLHF
TRBV27	TRBD1	15	TRBJ2-7	NA	TGTGCCAGCAGTAAACAGGGGGCCAATGACTACGAGCAGTACTTC	CASSKQGANDYEQYF
TRBV18	TRBD1	15	TRBJ2-5	once	TGTGCCAGCTCACCACAGGGACAGCAGCAAGAGACCCAGTACTTC	CASSPQGQQQETQYF
TRBV10-3	TRBD2	13	TRBJ2-5	NA	TGTGCCATCAGCCGCGGGGGGGAGGAGACCCAGTACTTC	CAISRGGEETQYF
TRBV5-4	TRBD1	15	TRBJ1-2	NA	TGTGCCAGCAGCTATGGGACAGGTGCTAACTATGGCTACACCTTC	CASSYGTGANYGYTF
TRBV7-2	NA	15	TRBJ1-5	NA	TGTGCCAGCAGCCCGCAGGTCTCGGGGGATCAGCCCCAGCATTTT	CASSPQVSGDQPQHF
TRBV15	NA	15	TRBJ2-5	NA	TGTGCCACCAGCAGAGGACACCCGATCCAAGAGACCCAGTACTTC	CATSRGHPIQETQYF